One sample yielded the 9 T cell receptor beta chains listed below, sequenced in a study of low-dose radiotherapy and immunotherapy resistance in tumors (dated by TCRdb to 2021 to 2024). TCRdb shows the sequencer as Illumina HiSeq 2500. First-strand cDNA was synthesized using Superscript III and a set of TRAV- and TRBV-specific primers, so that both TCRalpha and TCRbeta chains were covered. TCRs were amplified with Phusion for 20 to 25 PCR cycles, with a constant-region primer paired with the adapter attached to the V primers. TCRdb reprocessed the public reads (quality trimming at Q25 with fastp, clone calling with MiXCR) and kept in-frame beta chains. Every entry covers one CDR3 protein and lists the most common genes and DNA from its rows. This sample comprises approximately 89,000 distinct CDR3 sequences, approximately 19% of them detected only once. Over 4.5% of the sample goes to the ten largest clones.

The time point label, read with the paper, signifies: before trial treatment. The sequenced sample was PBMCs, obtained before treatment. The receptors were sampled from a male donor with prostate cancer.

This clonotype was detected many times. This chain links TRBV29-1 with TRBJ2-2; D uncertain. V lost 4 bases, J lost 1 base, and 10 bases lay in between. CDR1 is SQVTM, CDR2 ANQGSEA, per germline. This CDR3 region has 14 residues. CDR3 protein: CSVAIDGNTGELFF. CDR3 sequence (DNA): TGCAGCGTTGCTATCGACGGGAACACCGGGGAGCTGTTTTTT.

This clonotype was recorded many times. CDR3 sequence reads: CASSYVQDRNTIYF. Written as DNA, the CDR3 is TGTGCCAGCAGTTACGTTCAGGATAGAAACACCATATATTTT. The chain couples TRBV6-5 to TRBJ1-3, with D unresolved. Germline V gives CDR1 MNHEY, CDR2 SVGAGI. CDR3 size: 14 residues. The ends were cut back, 2 bases at V and 5 bases at J, with 10 bases in the middle.

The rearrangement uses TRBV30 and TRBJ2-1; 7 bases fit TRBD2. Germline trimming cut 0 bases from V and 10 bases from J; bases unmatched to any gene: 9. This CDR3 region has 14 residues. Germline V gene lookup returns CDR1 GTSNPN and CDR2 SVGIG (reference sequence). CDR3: CAWSVGGASYEQFF. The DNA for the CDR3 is TGTGCCTGGAGTGTGGGAGGGGCCTCCTACGAGCAGTTCTTC.

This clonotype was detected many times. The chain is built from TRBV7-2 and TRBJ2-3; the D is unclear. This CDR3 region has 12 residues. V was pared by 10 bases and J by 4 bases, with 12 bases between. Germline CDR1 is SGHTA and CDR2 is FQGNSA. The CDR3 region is CATARSADTQYF. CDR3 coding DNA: TGTGCCACCGCGCGTTCGGCAGATACGCAGTATTTT. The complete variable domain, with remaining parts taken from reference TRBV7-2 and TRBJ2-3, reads GAGVSQSPSNKVTEKGKDVELRCDPISGHTALYWYRQSLGQGLEFLIYFQGNSAPDKSGLPSDRFSAERTGGSVSTLTIQRTQQEDSAVYLCATARSADTQYFGPGTRLTVL.

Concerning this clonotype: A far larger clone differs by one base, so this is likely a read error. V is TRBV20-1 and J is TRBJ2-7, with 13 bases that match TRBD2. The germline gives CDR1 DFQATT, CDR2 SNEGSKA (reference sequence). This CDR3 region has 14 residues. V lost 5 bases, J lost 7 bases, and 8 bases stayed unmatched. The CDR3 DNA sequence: TGCAGTGCTTCGACTAGCGGGGGGACCAATGAGCAGTACTTC. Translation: CSASTSGGTNEQYF.

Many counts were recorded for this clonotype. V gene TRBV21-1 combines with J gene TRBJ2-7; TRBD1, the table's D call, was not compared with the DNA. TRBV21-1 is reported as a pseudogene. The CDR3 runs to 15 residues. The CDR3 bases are TGTGCCAGCAGCAAAGCCGGCAGGGGGACGAGGGAGCAGTACTTC. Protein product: CASSKAGRGTREQYF.

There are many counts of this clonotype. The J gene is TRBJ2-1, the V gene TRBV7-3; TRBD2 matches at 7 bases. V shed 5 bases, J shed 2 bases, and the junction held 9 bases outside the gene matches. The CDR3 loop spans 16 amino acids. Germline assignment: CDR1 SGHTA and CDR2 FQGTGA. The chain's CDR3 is CASSVVGGTAYNEQFF. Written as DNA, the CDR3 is TGTGCCAGCAGCGTCGTCGGGGGGACCGCCTACAATGAGCAGTTCTTC.

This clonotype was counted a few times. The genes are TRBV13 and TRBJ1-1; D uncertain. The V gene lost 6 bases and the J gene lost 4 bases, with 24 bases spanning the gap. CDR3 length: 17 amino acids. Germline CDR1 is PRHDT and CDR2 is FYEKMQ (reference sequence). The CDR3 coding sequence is TGTGCCAGCAGTGTTTGGCAGAGTAGTCCCCGGGGCACTGAAGCTTTCTTT. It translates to CASSVWQSSPRGTEAFF.

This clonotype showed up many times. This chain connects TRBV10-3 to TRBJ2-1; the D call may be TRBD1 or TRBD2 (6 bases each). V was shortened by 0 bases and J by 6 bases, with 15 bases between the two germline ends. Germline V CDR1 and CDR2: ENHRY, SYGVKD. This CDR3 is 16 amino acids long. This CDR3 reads CAISESRGVSGNEQFF. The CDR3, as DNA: TGTGCCATCAGTGAGTCGAGGGGGGTCTCCGGCAATGAGCAGTTCTTC.